This T cell receptor beta chain appears in the sequencing data of a study of blood T cells in healthy people across ages. Study-level results: Greater diversity and more naive CD4+ cells were seen in long-lived donors than in aged donors.

Sample-barcoded 5' priming and a J-beta primer mix drove a second PCR of about 6 to 12 cycles. Researchers report that a template-switch adaptor with 12 random nucleotides tagged each cDNA molecule. TCRdb independently ran MiXCR on the 5' RACE reads; one entry per CDR3 protein. The table has about 670,000 distinct CDR3 sequences, around 43% seen once. Comments on this clonotype: Its antigen is as yet unknown.

Each donor supplied approximately 10 milliliters of peripheral blood. Sequenced input: blood. This sequence was found in an elderly man in good health.

The CDR3 reads CASSAIGTSSDTQYF. The CDR3 DNA reads TGTGCCAGCAGCGCCATCGGGACTAGCTCGGATACGCAGTATTTT. The chain uses TRBV2 and TRBJ2-3, with 9 bases identical to TRBD2. The CDR3 runs to 15 residues. The junction had 10 bases not matched to a gene; V was cut back by 6 bases and J by 6 bases. Germline V gives CDR1 SNHLY, CDR2 FYNNEI. The variable domain in full, completed from reference TRBV2 and TRBJ2-3, reads EPEVTQTPSHQVTQMGQEVILRCVPISNHLYFYWYRQILGQKVEFLVSFYNNEISEKSEIFDDQFSVERPDGSNFTLKIRSTKLEDSAMYFCASSAIGTSSDTQYFGPGTRLTVL.